The 30 T cell receptor beta chains listed next were all sequenced from one sample in a study of T cells in Graves' hyperthyroidism and ophthalmopathy. The source material, RNA transcripts, was used to amplify TCR beta CDR3 regions. The study used the HTBI primer set for a first-round RT-PCR of the TCR CDR3. TCRdb processed the multiplex PCR reads anew with MiXCR; each CDR3 protein has one entry. The table shows about 640,000 distinct CDR3 sequences, with approximately 42% occurring only once. The sample taken for sequencing was peripheral blood or thyroid tissue (not recorded which). These receptors were collected from an adult man with Graves' disease, either hyperthyroidism or ophthalmopathy (not recorded which).

The chain recombines TRBV15 with TRBJ1-2; 7 bases match TRBD1. Germline-derived CDR1 and CDR2 are LNHNV and YYDKDF (reference sequence). The CDR3 loop spans 13 amino acids. CDR3 region: CASRQGGNYGYTF. The CDR3 bases are TGTGCTTCCAGACAGGGTGGTAACTATGGCTACACCTTC.

The V gene is TRBV19, the J gene TRBJ1-6; 9 nucleotides line up with TRBD1. CDR3 length equals 15 residues. Germline V gives CDR1 LNHDA, CDR2 SQIVND (reference sequence). The V gene end was trimmed by 6 bases and the J gene end by 8 bases; junction bases not matched to a gene: 8. CDR3 sequence: CASSQGTGIDSPLHF. DNA of the CDR3: TGTGCCAGTAGCCAGGGGACAGGGATCGATTCACCCCTCCACTTT.

This clonotype appeared a single time. The chain links TRBV29-1 to TRBJ1-2; 8 bases map to TRBD1. CDR3 length: 14 amino acids. CDR1 and CDR2 from the germline V gene are SQVTM and ANQGSEA. V shed 4 bases, J shed 7 bases, and the junction held 11 bases outside the gene matches. The CDR3 loop is CSVGNLGTGSGYTF. The CDR3 coding sequence is TGCAGCGTTGGAAATTTAGGGACAGGCTCTGGCTACACCTTC.

The V call is TRBV25-1, the J call TRBJ1-2; D gene ambiguous. Trimming stripped 4 bases from V and 6 bases from J, with 12 bases between. The CDR3 length is 13 residues. Germline CDR1 MGHDK, CDR2 SYGVNS. The CDR3: CASSASATHGYTF. For the CDR3, the DNA is TGTGCCAGCAGTGCTAGCGCGACACATGGCTACACCTTC.

This clonotype was found many times. The V gene is TRBV5-1, the J gene TRBJ1-2; D is possibly TRBD1 (5 bases). V gave up 3 bases and J gave up 1 base, with 7 bases separating them. Germline loops: CDR1 SGHRS, CDR2 YFSETQ. This CDR3 has 13 residues. The CDR3 is CASSYDSNYGYTF. CDR3 nucleotide sequence: TGCGCCAGCAGCTACGACAGTAACTATGGCTACACCTTC. Full variable domain (missing parts from reference TRBV5-1 and TRBJ1-2): KAGVTQTPRYLIKTRGQQVTLSCSPISGHRSVSWYQQTPGQGLQFLFEYFSETQRNKGNFPGRFSGRQFSNSRSEMNVSTLELGDSALYLCASSYDSNYGYTFGSGTRLTVV.

This clonotype came up a few times. The chain couples TRBV9 to TRBJ2-2; 9 positions agree with TRBD2. Germline CDR1 SGDLS, CDR2 YYNGEE. The CDR3 is 15 amino acids. V lost 4 bases and J lost 4; bases outside the gene matches: 5. Written as DNA, the CDR3 is TGTGCCAGCAGCCGTAGCGGGAGTCGCACCGGGGAGCTGTTTTTT. As protein: CASSRSGSRTGELFF. Combining the CDR3 with reference TRBV9 and TRBJ2-2 gives the whole variable domain DSGVTQTPKHLITATGQRVTLRCSPRSGDLSVYWYQQSLDQGLQFLIQYYNGEERAKGNILERFSAQQFPDLHSELNLSSLELGDSALYFCASSRSGSRTGELFFGEGSRLTVL.

V gene TRBV2 combines with J gene TRBJ1-2; D call uncertain. The V gene's germline CDR1 is SNHLY and CDR2 FYNNEI. The CDR3 is made up of 14 amino acids. With 3 bases removed from V and 7 bases from J, the gap between germline ends came to 15 bases. This CDR3 is CASSDVGAYIGYTF. The CDR3 nucleotides read TGTGCCAGCAGTGACGTCGGCGCGTACATTGGCTACACCTTC.

This clonotype has at least ten counts. The chain combines TRBV29-1 with TRBJ1-1, with D maybe TRBD1 (6 bases). The V gene lost 7 bases and the J gene lost 1 base, with 19 bases spanning the gap. The germline CDR1 and CDR2 sequences are SQVTM and ANQGSEA. There are 15 residues in the CDR3. Here the CDR3 reads CSGEVGAGANTEAFF. The CDR3, as DNA: TGCAGCGGTGAGGTGGGGGCGGGAGCGAACACTGAAGCTTTCTTT.

This clonotype has more than one count but fewer than ten. The V and J genes are TRBV19 and TRBJ1-5; D is unclear. The CDR3 runs 14 residues. Trimming stripped 3 bases from V and 4 bases from J, with 10 bases between. CDR1 LNHDA and CDR2 SQIVND come from the germline V gene (reference sequence). DNA for the CDR3: TGTGCCAGTAGTATGGCGGGTCTTAATCAGCCCCAGCATTTT. This gives the protein CASSMAGLNQPQHF.

The chain joins TRBV12-3 or TRBV12-4 to TRBJ2-7, with D possibly TRBD1 on 5 matching bases. The germline V and J ends were trimmed by 6 bases and 2 bases, with 11 bases remaining between them. CDR3 size: 13 residues. CDR3 nucleotide sequence: TGTGCCAGCAGGCGAACAGGTACCTACGAGCAGTACTTC. This encodes CASRRTGTYEQYF.

This clonotype occurred many times. The chain combines TRBV24-1 with TRBJ1-1; D is unresolved. The V end was cut by 3 bases, the J end by 7 bases, with 8 bases between. Germline V gives CDR1 KGHDR, CDR2 SFDVKD. This CDR3 region has 12 residues. CDR3 protein: CATSDITGEAFF. CDR3 nucleotide sequence: TGTGCCACCAGTGATATTACGGGTGAAGCTTTCTTT.

This chain links TRBV19 with TRBJ2-6; maybe TRBD1 (6 bases). Trimming removed 2 bases at V and 2 bases at J, with 19 bases between. The germline CDR1 and CDR2 sequences are LNHDA and SQIVND (reference sequence). The CDR3 is 19 residues long. As DNA, the CDR3 is TGTGCCAGTAGTATACACACGGCAGGGGTCCCACCTGGGGCCAACGTCCTGACTTTC. Its protein product is CASSIHTAGVPPGANVLTF.

The rearrangement uses TRBV19 and TRBJ1-2; the D gene is possibly TRBD1 (6 bases). Germline V gene lookup returns CDR1 LNHDA and CDR2 SQIVND (reference sequence). The V and J ends lost 7 bases and 2 bases respectively, with 14 bases between them. This CDR3 contains 14 residues. The CDR3 bases are TGTGCCAGTAACCAGCCAGGGGCAAACTATGGCTACACCTTC. Encoded protein: CASNQPGANYGYTF.

The gene calls are TRBV20-1 and TRBJ2-7, with 8 nucleotides matching TRBD2. The germline V gene has CDR1 DFQATT and CDR2 SNEGSKA (reference sequence). After removal of 4 bases from V and 2 bases from J, the junction contained 10 bases not matched to a gene. The CDR3 contains 15 residues. CDR3 bases: TGCAGTGCTACCCGGGGGGGCCATGGGCCCTACGAGCAGTACTTC. It is translated as CSATRGGHGPYEQYF.

This clonotype was detected many times. The chain joins TRBV7-2 to TRBJ1-1; no firm D call. The germline gives CDR1 SGHTA, CDR2 FQGNSA. CDR3 length: 13 amino acids. Deletions cut 8 bases from V and 10 bases from J, with 20 bases between. In nucleotides, the CDR3 is TGTGCCAGCCTAGCAGCGCGCTTGGGGATAGCTTTCTTT. Amino acids: CASLAARLGIAFF. Looking up the rest from reference TRBV7-2 and TRBJ1-1 gives the full variable domain: GAGVSQSPSNKVTEKGKDVELRCDPISGHTALYWYRQSLGQGLEFLIYFQGNSAPDKSGLPSDRFSAERTGGSVSTLTIQRTQQEDSAVYLCASLAARLGIAFFGQGTRLTVV.

This clonotype was observed a handful of times. This chain connects TRBV2 to TRBJ2-7; 9 bases match TRBD2. The CDR3 has 15 residues. V dropped 2 bases and J dropped 2; count of bases not matched to a gene: 4. The germline gives CDR1 SNHLY, CDR2 FYNNEI. In DNA form, the CDR3 reads TGTGCCAGCAGTGAAAGACTAGCGGACGCCTACGAGCAGTACTTC. It is translated as CASSERLADAYEQYF. The full variable domain, in which reference TRBV2 and TRBJ2-7 provide the parts outside the CDR3, is EPEVTQTPSHQVTQMGQEVILRCVPISNHLYFYWYRQILGQKVEFLVSFYNNEISEKSEIFDDQFSVERPDGSNFTLKIRSTKLEDSAMYFCASSERLADAYEQYFGPGTRLTVT.

The chain recombines TRBV7-2 with TRBJ2-7; possibly TRBD2 for D (5 bases). CDR1 and CDR2 from the germline V gene are SGHTA and FQGNSA. This CDR3 region has 12 residues. Trimming shortened V by 5 bases and J by 5 bases, and 10 bases separated the two germline ends. The CDR3 loop is CASSAPLDEQYF. The CDR3 region has the DNA TGTGCCAGCAGCGCGCCACTAGACGAGCAGTACTTC.

With regard to this clonotype: A much larger clone lies a single base off, so this may be a read error. The V gene is TRBV2, the J gene TRBJ1-3, with D possibly being TRBD1 (6 bases). Germline loops: CDR1 SNHLY, CDR2 FYNNEI. The CDR3 extends over 14 amino acids. Trimming took off 6 bases at V and 4 bases at J, with 13 bases between the two ends. Here the CDR3 DNA reads TGTGCCAGCAGACCGACCGGGACAGGAAACACCATATATTTT. Translated: CASRPTGTGNTIYF.

The V and J genes are TRBV15 and TRBJ1-5; D gene uncertain. In germline, CDR1 is LNHNV, CDR2 YYDKDF (reference sequence). This CDR3 is 15 amino acids long. Trimming shortened V by 6 bases and J by 0 bases, and 12 bases separated the two germline ends. This chain's CDR3 is CATSSIQFSNQPQHF. The CDR3 nucleotides are TGTGCCACCAGTTCGATTCAATTTAGCAATCAGCCCCAGCATTTT.

The chain employs TRBV15 and TRBJ1-1, with D perhaps TRBD1 (6 bases). V lost 5 bases and J lost 2, with 18 bases in between. Germline V CDR1 and CDR2: LNHNV, YYDKDF (reference sequence). The CDR3 sequence is 16 residues long. In DNA, the CDR3 is TGTGCCACCAGCGTTACCCAGGGACACCCCAACACTGAAGCTTTCTTT. It yields the protein CATSVTQGHPNTEAFF.

The chain combines TRBV11-1 with TRBJ1-4; weak D call: TRBD1 (6 bases). The V gene's germline CDR1 is SGHAT and CDR2 FQDESV (reference sequence). The germline V and J ends were trimmed by 5 bases and 2 bases, with 18 bases remaining between them. The CDR3 consists of 17 residues. CDR3 nucleotide sequence: TGTGCCAGCAGCCAATTCTTTGGGGGGGCGACTAATGAAAAACTGTTTTTT. Protein: CASSQFFGGATNEKLFF.

The rearrangement joins TRBV11-2 to TRBJ1-4; weak D call: TRBD1 (6 bases). Germline V gene data show CDR1 as SGHAT and CDR2 as FQNNGV. Trimming shortened V by 1 base and J by 6 bases, and 12 bases separated the two germline ends. The CDR3 contains 15 residues. CDR3 region: CASSLVPRTDEKLFF. CDR3 bases: TGTGCCAGCAGCTTAGTCCCAAGGACAGATGAAAAACTGTTTTTT.

The chain has TRBV19 and TRBJ2-2; no reliable D call. Trimming removed 5 bases from V and 8 bases from J, with 12 bases in between. Germline values: CDR1 LNHDA, CDR2 SQIVND (reference sequence). This CDR3 is 13 amino acids long. For the CDR3, the DNA is TGTGCCAGTAGTCCCGCCTCGACAGGGGAGCTGTTTTTT. It is translated as CASSPASTGELFF.

This clonotype occurred many times. V is TRBV24-1 and J is TRBJ1-5; 9 positions match TRBD1. The germline gives CDR1 KGHDR, CDR2 SFDVKD. The CDR3 loop spans 14 amino acids. V was pared by 10 bases and J by 1 base, with 4 bases of the junction left unmatched. The CDR3 protein is CATGQGSSNQPQHF. The CDR3 nucleotides are TGTGCCACGGGACAGGGCTCGAGCAATCAGCCCCAGCATTTT.

For this clonotype: This may be a read error, as it is one base from a much larger clone. Given the absence of the conserved phenylalanine or tryptophan at the CDR3 end, a read error is likely. The chain joins TRBV10-3 to TRBJ2-5; 9 nucleotides match TRBD1. With V trimmed by 2 bases and J by 4 bases, 5 bases remained unmatched. The CDR3 consists of 15 residues. CDR1 and CDR2 from the germline V gene are ENHRY and SYGVKD. The CDR3 coding sequence is TGTGCCATCAGTGAGGGGGGACAGGGTGGAGAGACCCAGTACCTC. As protein: CAISEGGQGGETQYL.

This rearrangement joins TRBV20-1 to TRBJ2-7; maybe TRBD2 (7 bases). The CDR3 is 16 amino acids. Germline V lookup: CDR1 DFQATT, CDR2 SNEGSKA (reference sequence). The germline V and J ends were trimmed by 1 base and 1 base, with 17 bases remaining between them. The CDR3, as DNA: TGCAGTGCTAGAGGGGGGGGCTACGGGGGGTCCTACGAGCAGTACTTC. Amino acids: CSARGGGYGGSYEQYF.

The chain couples TRBV5-1 to TRBJ2-2; 7 nucleotides align to TRBD2. The germline V gene has CDR1 SGHRS and CDR2 YFSETQ. J was trimmed by 7 bases and V by 3 bases; bases with no gene match: 6. The CDR3 contains 14 residues. CDR3 nucleotide sequence: TGCGCCAGCAGCTATGCGGCTAGCGGCGGGGAGCTGTTTTTT. Amino acids: CASSYAASGGELFF.

This clonotype was observed a single time. V gene TRBV6-1 combines with J gene TRBJ1-2, with D possibly being TRBD1 (6 bases). The ends were cut back, 8 bases at V and 3 bases at J, with 22 bases in the middle. Germline-derived CDR1 and CDR2 are MNHNS and SASEGT. The CDR3 has 16 amino acids. CDR3 DNA sequence: TGTGCCAGCTCACCACGTACGCAGGGGAGCGACTATGGCTACACCTTC. Translated, it gives CASSPRTQGSDYGYTF.

This clonotype is categorized as medium-sized. The chain links TRBV9 to TRBJ1-2; D is unresolved. The germline V gene has CDR1 SGDLS and CDR2 YYNGEE. The V end lost 0 bases, the J end lost 0 bases, and 3 bases lay between the germline ends. CDR3 length: 13 residues. The CDR3 region has the DNA TGTGCCAGCAGCGTAGCTACTAACTATGGCTACACCTTC. Protein product: CASSVATNYGYTF.

J is TRBJ1-3 and V is TRBV2, with TRBD1 matching over 7 bases. CDR3 length: 16 residues. V lost 2 bases and J lost 4; bases outside the gene matches: 8. Germline lookup yields CDR1 SNHLY and CDR2 FYNNEI. CDR3 nucleotides: TGTGCCAGCAGTGAAACACAGGGGATCCCGGGAAACACCATATATTTT. This codes for CASSETQGIPGNTIYF.